Below, one T cell receptor beta chain is given with its context. The junction does not match germline at one end; this may be a read error. Time point of the sample: persistent/refractory GD, antithyroid drugs over 5 years with positive TRAb. PBMCs provided the RNA from which the TCR library was made. The CDR3 runs to 15 residues. From germline, CDR1 is MNHEY and CDR2 SVGEGT. iRepertoire HTBI primers and Arm-PCR of CDR3 regions built TCR beta libraries. TCRdb processed the multiplex PCR reads anew with MiXCR; each CDR3 protein has one entry. The table has approximately 500,000 distinct CDR3 sequences, about a fifth seen once. This specimen comes from a study of regulatory T cells in long-lasting Graves disease.

The rearrangement uses TRBV6-2 or TRBV6-3 and TRBJ1-3; no reliable D call. Source: peripheral blood mononuclear cells (PBMCs), taken when the disease was refractory, from a patient treated with antithyroid drugs. The clonotype originates from a female donor with Graves disease. CDR3 DNA sequence: TGTGTCAGCAGTATACAACGTAGCTCTGGAAACACCACATATTTT. Translation: CVSSIQRSSGNTTYF.